This entry lists 14 T cell receptor beta chains sequenced from one sample in a study of blood T cell repertoires in COVID-19. The table came from immunoSEQ multiplex PCR; TCRdb's copy has only in-frame clones and leaves some out. This repertoire shows 150,000 to 200,000 clones, approximately 80% found once; its top ten account for less than 6%. The sequenced material came from PBMCs or T cells enriched from blood (not recorded which). Receptors were obtained from a man aged 35-49 years who had recovered from COVID-19.

V gene TRBV5-4 combines with J gene TRBJ1-5, with D uncertain. This CDR3 is built from 13 residues. The V end was cut by 0 bases, the J end by 6 bases, with 7 bases between. From germline, CDR1 is SGHNT and CDR2 YYREEE (reference sequence). CDR3: CASSLDYGQPQHF. CDR3 DNA: TGTGCCAGCAGCTTGGATTACGGTCAGCCCCAGCATTTT.

This chain joins TRBV25-1 and TRBJ1-1; 10 positions agree with TRBD1. V shed 4 bases, J shed 9 bases, and the junction held 20 bases outside the gene matches. The CDR3 sequence is 18 residues long. Germline-derived CDR1 and CDR2 are MGHDK and SYGVNS. This CDR3 reads CASSGFASGTGVRSQAFF. CDR3 bases: TGTGCCAGCAGTGGTTTTGCCTCCGGGACAGGGGTAAGGAGTCAAGCTTTCTTT. Drawing the rest from reference TRBV25-1 and TRBJ1-1, the complete variable domain is EADIYQTPRYLVIGTGKKITLECSQTMGHDKMYWYQQDPGMELHLIHYSYGVNSTEKGDLSSESTVSRIRTEHFPLTLESARPSHTSQYLCASSGFASGTGVRSQAFFGQGTRLTVV.

This clone was seen a single time. This chain connects TRBV18 to TRBJ2-7; 10 bases line up with TRBD1. This CDR3 is 17 amino acids long. Germline V CDR1 and CDR2: KGHSH, LQKENI. V lost 1 base to trimming and J lost 1 base; unmatched junction nucleotides: 7. The CDR3 sequence is CASSPQPGQGISYEQYV. The DNA of the CDR3 is TGTGCCAGCTCACCACAACCGGGACAGGGGATATCCTACGAGCAGTACGTC.

The chain joins TRBV18 to TRBJ1-1; D might be TRBD1 (6 bases). CDR1 is KGHSH and CDR2 is LQKENI in the germline V gene. V was clipped by 5 bases and J by 6 bases, with 19 bases between them. CDR3 length equals 15 residues. The CDR3 coding sequence is TGTGCCAGCTCATTCACATCGGGGGGCGCGGCTGAAGCTTTCTTT. Its protein product is CASSFTSGGAAEAFF.

This clone was detected a few times. The chain carries TRBV9 and TRBJ1-1; perhaps TRBD1 as D (6 bases). Germline V CDR1 and CDR2: SGDLS, YYNGEE. Trimming shortened V by 3 bases and J by 1 base, and 10 bases separated the two germline ends. This CDR3 comprises 14 residues. The chain's CDR3 is CASSGTAQNTEAFF. In nucleotides, the CDR3 is TGTGCCAGCAGCGGGACAGCCCAGAACACTGAAGCTTTCTTT.

This rearrangement joins TRBV29-1 to TRBJ2-7; TRBD2 agrees at 13 bases. The germline gives CDR1 SQVTM, CDR2 ANQGSEA. The CDR3 extends over 15 amino acids. The V gene end was trimmed by 5 bases and the J gene end by 2 bases; junction bases not matched to a gene: 6. The CDR3 DNA reads TGCAGCGTTTCTGGGACTAGCGGGGTCGCCTACGAGCAGTACTTC. Its translation: CSVSGTSGVAYEQYF.

The V call is TRBV12-5, the J call TRBJ2-2; TRBD1 aligns across 7 bases. Trimming cost V 4 bases and J 5 bases; bases outside gene matches: 4. This CDR3 comprises 14 residues. Germline CDR1 LGHNT, CDR2 FRNRAP. The CDR3 protein is CASGYGTVTGELFF. The CDR3, as DNA: TGTGCTAGTGGTTACGGGACAGTGACCGGGGAGCTGTTTTTT.

V gene TRBV6-5 combines with J gene TRBJ1-5, with D tentatively TRBD1 (6 bases). V was shortened by 0 bases and J by 4 bases, with 13 bases between the two germline ends. CDR3 length equals 16 residues. CDR1 MNHEY and CDR2 SVGAGI come from the germline V gene. The CDR3 DNA reads TGTGCCAGCAGTTACTCCACCGTCGACAGGAATCAGCCCCAGCATTTT. Translated: CASSYSTVDRNQPQHF.

The J gene is TRBJ2-7, the V gene TRBV1; the table calls TRBD2, which could not be checked here. TRBV1 has pseudogene status. This CDR3 comprises 14 residues. The chain's CDR3 is CTSSQGLAAYEQYV. The CDR3 DNA is TGCACCAGCAGCCAGGGACTAGCAGCCTACGAGCAGTACGTC.

This clone was detected only once. This chain uses TRBV9 with TRBJ1-2, with TRBD1 as a possible D gene (6 bases). CDR3 length: 14 residues. V shed 6 bases and J shed 7 bases, with 19 bases lying between them. CDR1 and CDR2 from the germline V gene are SGDLS and YYNGEE. The CDR3 spells CASTRGTGSFGYTF. CDR3 bases: TGTGCCAGCACGAGGGGAACAGGGTCTTTTGGCTACACCTTC. Full variable domain (missing parts from reference TRBV9 and TRBJ1-2): DSGVTQTPKHLITATGQRVTLRCSPRSGDLSVYWYQQSLDQGLQFLIQYYNGEERAKGNILERFSAQQFPDLHSELNLSSLELGDSALYFCASTRGTGSFGYTFGSGTRLTVV.

This clone has just a few counts. The CDR3 loop reads CASSRTGGRPNEQFF. The CDR3 bases are TGTGCCAGCAGTCGGACAGGGGGGAGACCCAATGAGCAGTTCTTC. The chain recombines TRBV11-2 with TRBJ2-1, with 10 bases that match TRBD1. V lost 6 bases, J lost 6 bases, and 8 bases stayed unmatched. CDR1 is SGHAT and CDR2 is FQNNGV in the germline V gene. The CDR3 has 15 amino acids.

V and J are TRBV5-1 and TRBJ1-6, with D possibly matching TRBD1 (6 bases). This CDR3 spans 21 amino acids. Per germline, CDR1 SGHRS and CDR2 YFSETQ. Between the trimmed V and J ends, which lost 4 bases and 1 base, there was a span of 27 bases. The CDR3 nucleotides read TGCGCCAGCAGCGAGCGGCGAGGGGCGCACAGGGAAGGATCCTATAATTCACCCCTCCACTTT. Translated: CASSERRGAHREGSYNSPLHF.

The V and J genes are TRBV19 and TRBJ2-1; 9 nucleotides match TRBD1. The V and J ends lost 6 bases and 6 bases, in that order; junction bases with no gene match: 9. The germline gives CDR1 LNHDA, CDR2 SQIVND (reference sequence). This CDR3 has 15 amino acids. The CDR3 region has the DNA TGTGCCAGTAGCAACGACAGGGGGGCGCCCAATGAGCAGTTCTTC. Amino acids: CASSNDRGAPNEQFF.

V is TRBV24-1 and J is TRBJ1-2, with no clear D. V dropped 1 base and J dropped 6 bases, with 8 bases sitting between them. CDR3 length: 13 amino acids. The germline gives CDR1 KGHDR, CDR2 SFDVKD. In DNA, the CDR3 is TGTGCCACCAGTGATTTCAGTGGCAATGGCTACACCTTC. Translating it yields CATSDFSGNGYTF.